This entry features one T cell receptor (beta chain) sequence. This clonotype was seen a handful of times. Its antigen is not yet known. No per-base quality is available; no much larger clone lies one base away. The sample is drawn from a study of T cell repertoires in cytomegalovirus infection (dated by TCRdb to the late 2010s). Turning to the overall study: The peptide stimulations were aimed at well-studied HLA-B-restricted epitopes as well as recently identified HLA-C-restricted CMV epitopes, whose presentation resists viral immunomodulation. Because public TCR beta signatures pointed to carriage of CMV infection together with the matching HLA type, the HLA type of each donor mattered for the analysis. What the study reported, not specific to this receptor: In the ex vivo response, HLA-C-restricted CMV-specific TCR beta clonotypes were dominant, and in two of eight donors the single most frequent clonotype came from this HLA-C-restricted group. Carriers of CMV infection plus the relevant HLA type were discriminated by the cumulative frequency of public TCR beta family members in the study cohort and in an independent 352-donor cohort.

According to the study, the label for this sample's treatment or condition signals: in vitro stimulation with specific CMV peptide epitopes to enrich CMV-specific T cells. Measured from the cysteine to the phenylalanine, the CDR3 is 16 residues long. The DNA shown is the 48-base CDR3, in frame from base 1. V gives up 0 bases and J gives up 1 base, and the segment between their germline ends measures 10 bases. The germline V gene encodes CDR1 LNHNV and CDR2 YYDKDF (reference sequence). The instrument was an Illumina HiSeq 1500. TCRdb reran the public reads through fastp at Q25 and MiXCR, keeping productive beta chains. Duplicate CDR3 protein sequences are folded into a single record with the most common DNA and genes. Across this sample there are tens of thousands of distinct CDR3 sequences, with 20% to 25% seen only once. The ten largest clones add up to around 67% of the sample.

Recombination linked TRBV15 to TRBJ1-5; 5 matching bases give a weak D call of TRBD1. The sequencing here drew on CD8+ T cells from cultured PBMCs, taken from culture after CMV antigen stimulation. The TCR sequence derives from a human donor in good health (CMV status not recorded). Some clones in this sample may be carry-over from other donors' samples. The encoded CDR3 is CATSRDGRVSNQPQHF. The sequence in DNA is TGTGCCACCAGCAGAGATGGCAGGGTGAGCAATCAGCCCCAGCATTTT.